The next 22 T cell receptor beta chains were all read from a single sample in a study of metastatic and nonmetastatic thyroid tumors. Thyroid surgery had not been preceded by any treatment in any patient. TCRdb re-clonotyped the PCR reads via MiXCR. The sample consists of some 10,000 clones, over 25% of them appearing once. Source material: tumor tissue. The receptors shown here come from a female donor with papillary thyroid cancer or a benign thyroid nodule (not recorded which). Some clones in this sample may be carry-over from other donors' samples.

This clone appeared many times. The V call is TRBV5-6, the J call TRBJ2-5, with D perhaps matching TRBD1 (5 bases). Trimming took off 5 bases at V and 1 base at J, with 12 bases between the two ends. CDR1 is SGHDT and CDR2 is YYEEEE in the germline V gene. This CDR3 is built from 14 residues. The DNA of the CDR3 is TGTGCCAGCAGTCTACAGGAGCCCCAAGAGACCCAGTACTTC. The encoded protein is CASSLQEPQETQYF. Variable domain in full (rest from reference TRBV5-6 and TRBJ2-5): DAGVTQSPTHLIKTRGQQVTLRCSPKSGHDTVSWYQQALGQGPQFIFQYYEEEERQRGNFPDRFSGHQFPNYSSELNVNALLLGDSALYLCASSLQEPQETQYFGPGTRLLVL.

This clone was detected only a few times. V usage is TRBV28 and J usage is TRBJ2-7; D is perhaps TRBD2 (7 bases). V was pared by 0 bases and J by 5 bases, with 23 bases between. The CDR3 spans 18 residues. The germline gives CDR1 MDHEN, CDR2 SYDVKM. CDR3 sequence: CASSLWKLRGGGFHEQYF. The CDR3 nucleotides read TGTGCCAGCAGTTTATGGAAGCTTAGGGGAGGGGGGTTCCACGAGCAGTACTTC.

The sample holds a few counts of this clone. The CDR3 spells CASSLRGTNYGYTF. The CDR3 DNA reads TGTGCCAGCAGTCTTAGAGGAACTAACTATGGCTACACCTTC. This chain links TRBV2 with TRBJ1-2; D is uncertain. The CDR3 sequence is 14 residues long. Between the trimmed V and J ends, which lost 5 bases and 0 bases, there was a span of 10 bases. Looked up from germline, CDR1 is SNHLY and CDR2 is FYNNEI.

This clone was detected ten times or more. The chain couples TRBV5-8 to TRBJ2-1; 11 nucleotides line up with TRBD1. The germline V gene encodes CDR1 SGHTS and CDR2 YDEGEE. There are 16 residues in the CDR3. The ends lost 4 bases at V and 6 bases at J; junction bases unmatched: 9. CDR3 amino acids: CASSQSGTGGPNEQFF. The CDR3 DNA follows: TGTGCCAGCAGCCAGTCCGGGACAGGGGGGCCCAATGAGCAGTTCTTC. Variable domain in full (rest from reference TRBV5-8 and TRBJ2-1): EAGVTQSPTHLIKTRGQQATLRCSPISGHTSVYWYQQALGLGLQFLLWYDEGEERNRGNFPPRFSGRQFPNYSSELNVNALELEDSALYLCASSQSGTGGPNEQFFGPGTRLTVL.

This clone was detected a few times. J is TRBJ1-3 and V is TRBV10-3; no clear D. This CDR3 contains 12 residues. V lost 4 bases and J 4 bases, leaving 5 bases between the germline ends. Germline V gives CDR1 ENHRY, CDR2 SYGVKD. The CDR3 nucleotides read TGTGCCATCAGTGGACAAGGAAACACCATATATTTT. Translated, it gives CAISGQGNTIYF.

This clone was counted between two and nine times. The CDR3 loop is CASSDGRGSTDTQYF. In DNA form, the CDR3 reads TGCGCCAGCAGTGATGGCAGGGGGAGCACAGATACGCAGTATTTT. V and J are TRBV10-2 and TRBJ2-3; TRBD1 matches at 7 bases. V was pared by 3 bases and J by 0 bases, with 3 bases of the junction left unmatched. The CDR3 contains 15 residues. CDR1 is WSHSY and CDR2 is SAAADI in the germline V gene.

This clone is deemed medium-sized. The gene calls are TRBV4-1 and TRBJ1-5; D possibly corresponds to TRBD1 (6 bases). The V end lost 3 bases, the J end lost 4 bases, and 13 bases lay between the germline ends. Germline V gene sequence: CDR1 MGHRA, CDR2 YSYEKL. The CDR3 is 15 residues long. The CDR3 nucleotides are TGCGCCAGCAGCCACACAGGGTCACCGAATCAGCCCCAGCATTTT. This translates into CASSHTGSPNQPQHF.

Comment on this clone: Within the sample, other DNA sequences also encode this same CDR3. Here the CDR3 reads CASSPRDRASVGYTF. In nucleotides, the CDR3 is TGTGCCAGCTCACCTCGGGACAGGGCGTCAGTCGGCTACACCTTC. V is TRBV18 and J is TRBJ1-2; 9 bases agree with TRBD1. The germline gives CDR1 KGHSH, CDR2 LQKENI. V was pared by 3 bases and J by 8 bases, with 10 bases of the junction left unmatched. The CDR3 is made up of 15 amino acids.

This clone showed up just a few times. The chain is built from TRBV29-1 and TRBJ1-1, with D perhaps TRBD1 (6 bases). Trimming took 7 bases from V and 6 from J, leaving 12 bases between them. The length of the CDR3 is 11 residues. The germline V gene has CDR1 SQVTM and CDR2 ANQGSEA. The CDR3, as DNA: TGCAGCGCTGGGGGGGCGGCTGAAGCTTTCTTT. Its translation: CSAGGAAEAFF. Using reference TRBV29-1 and TRBJ1-1 for the parts outside the CDR3, the full variable domain is SAVISQKPSRDICQRGTSLTIQCQVDSQVTMMFWYRQQPGQSLTLIATANQGSEATYESGFVIDKFPISRPNLTFSTLTVSNMSPEDSSIYLCSAGGAAEAFFGQGTRLTVV.

The rearrangement uses TRBV7-8 and TRBJ1-6; D remains ambiguous. Germline assignment: CDR1 SGHVS and CDR2 FQNEAQ. This CDR3 spans 13 amino acids. Trimming left V 5 bases short and J 7 bases short, with 9 bases between. DNA for the CDR3: TGTGCCAGCAGCCCCCTCCCCAATTCACCCCTCCACTTT. This sequence encodes CASSPLPNSPLHF.

In this sample, this clone is medium-sized (0.01 to 0.1%). V gene TRBV15 combines with J gene TRBJ2-2, with D uncertain. Germline CDR1 LNHNV, CDR2 YYDKDF (reference sequence). The V gene lost 0 bases and the J gene lost 4 bases, with 9 bases spanning the gap. There are 15 residues in the CDR3. CDR3 DNA sequence: TGTGCCACCAGCAGAGAGGGCGACTCCACCGGGGAGCTGTTTTTT. This codes for CATSREGDSTGELFF.

This clone was observed a handful of times. This sequence joins TRBV29-1 and TRBJ2-7; a possible D gene is TRBD2 (7 bases). The length of the CDR3 is 13 residues. CDR1 is SQVTM, CDR2 ANQGSEA, per germline. V was cut by 5 bases and J by 2 bases, with 13 bases left in between. The CDR3 bases are TGCAGCGTTCAGGGGAGGGGTCCCTACGAGCAGTACTTC. Translating it yields CSVQGRGPYEQYF.

Within the sample, this clone is medium-sized. At the DNA level, this CDR3 is encoded by other sequences in the same sample as well. The rearrangement links TRBV6-1 to TRBJ1-2, with TRBD1 identical over 10 bases. CDR3 length: 15 amino acids. Trimming at V came to 5 bases and at J to 2 bases, leaving 5 bases not matched to a gene. Germline V lookup: CDR1 MNHNS, CDR2 SASEGT. This CDR3 is CASSRRDRGNYGYTF. The CDR3 nucleotides read TGTGCCAGCAGTCGACGGGACAGGGGAAACTATGGCTACACCTTC.

The gene calls are TRBV11-3 and TRBJ2-7; D gene ambiguous. Germline loops: CDR1 SGHNT, CDR2 YENEEA. V was clipped by 2 bases and J by 3 bases, with 2 bases between them. The CDR3 covers 11 residues. The CDR3 nucleotides read TGTGCCAGCAGCTTAAACTACGAGCAGTACTTC. Translated, it gives CASSLNYEQYF.

About this clone itself: Mismatch with germline at one junction end may stem from a read error. The chain recombines TRBV18 with TRBJ1-4, with unresolved D. This CDR3 spans 13 amino acids. CDR1 is KGHSH and CDR2 is LQKENI in the germline V gene. The DNA of the CDR3 is TGTGCCAGCTCACCAACTCCTAACGAAAAACTGTTTTTT. Its translation: CASSPTPNEKLFF.

This clone is labeled as medium-sized. V is TRBV6-1 and J is TRBJ1-5; D is perhaps TRBD1 (5 bases). Trimming removed 0 bases at V and 0 bases at J, with 18 bases between. This CDR3 contains 19 residues. The germline V gene has CDR1 MNHNS and CDR2 SASEGT. CDR3 sequence: CASSEARKDRLYSNQPQHF. The DNA for the CDR3 is TGTGCCAGCAGTGAAGCGCGTAAAGACAGACTTTATAGCAATCAGCCCCAGCATTTT.

The CDR3 region has the DNA TGTGCCACCAGTGATCGAACCCGCGGTACAGGGCGGTTAGCCGGGGAGCTGTTTTTT. Residues: CATSDRTRGTGRLAGELFF. The chain uses TRBV24-1 and TRBJ2-2; tentative D call: TRBD1 (6 bases). Per germline, CDR1 KGHDR and CDR2 SFDVKD. The CDR3 totals 19 residues. The V end lost 3 bases, the J end lost 6 bases, and 25 bases lay between the germline ends.

This chain joins TRBV24-1 and TRBJ1-2; 7 nucleotides agree with TRBD1. Trimming removed 2 bases from V and 4 bases from J; junction bases left unmatched: 3. Germline CDR1 reads KGHDR; CDR2 reads SFDVKD. CDR3 length equals 14 residues. The CDR3 region has the DNA TGTGCCACCAGTGATTCCCAGGGGGTCTATGGCTACACCTTC. Encoded protein: CATSDSQGVYGYTF.

This rearrangement joins TRBV20-1 to TRBJ2-7; D is ambiguous. CDR1 and CDR2 (germline): DFQATT, SNEGSKA (reference sequence). The CDR3 runs 14 residues. V was pared by 6 bases and J by 3 bases, with 18 bases between. CDR3 residues: CSAPSQAGYYEQYF. In nucleotides, the CDR3 is TGCAGTGCCCCGAGCCAGGCAGGTTACTACGAGCAGTACTTC.

The chain joins TRBV28 to TRBJ2-3, with 8 bases identical to TRBD1. Germline V gene data show CDR1 as MDHEN and CDR2 as SYDVKM. This CDR3 is 13 amino acids long. Trimming cost V 10 bases and J 0 bases; bases outside gene matches: 3. CDR3 loop: CAIRTGSTDTQYF. For the CDR3, the DNA is TGTGCCATCCGGACAGGGAGCACAGATACGCAGTATTTT. Supplemented by reference TRBV28 and TRBJ2-3, the full variable domain reads DVKVTQSSRYLVKRTGEKVFLECVQDMDHENMFWYRQDPGLGLRLIYFSYDVKMKEKGDIPEGYSVSREKKERFSLILESASTNQTSMYLCAIRTGSTDTQYFGPGTRLTVL.

The chain joins TRBV6-2 or TRBV6-3 to TRBJ2-7; weak D call: TRBD1 (6 bases). Germline V gives CDR1 MNHEY, CDR2 SVGEGT. Trimming left V 2 bases short and J 2 bases short, with 7 bases between. This CDR3 comprises 13 residues. This CDR3 reads CASSYGGTYEQYF. CDR3 sequence (DNA): TGTGCCAGCAGTTACGGGGGCACCTACGAGCAGTACTTC.

This chain joins TRBV18 and TRBJ2-1, with 7 bases aligning to TRBD1. The germline gives CDR1 KGHSH, CDR2 LQKENI. The V segment lost 2 bases and the J segment 4 bases; nucleotides outside the gene matches: 2. This CDR3 has 14 amino acids. The CDR3: CASSPTTGYNEQFF. Written as DNA, the CDR3 is TGTGCCAGCTCACCAACGACAGGGTACAATGAGCAGTTCTTC.